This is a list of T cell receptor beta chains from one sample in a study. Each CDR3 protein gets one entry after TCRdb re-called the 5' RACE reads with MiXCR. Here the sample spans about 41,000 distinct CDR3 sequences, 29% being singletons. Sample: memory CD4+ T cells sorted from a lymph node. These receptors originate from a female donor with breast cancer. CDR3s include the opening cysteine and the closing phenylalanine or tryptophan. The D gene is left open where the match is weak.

CASSQGQMNTGELFF	TRBJ2-2	TRBV4-3	TRBD1
CASSQDRGQGGLGLFF	TRBJ1-4	TRBV4-2	TRBD1
CASSWGNYGYTF	TRBJ1-2	TRBV5-6	NA
CASSLDPTAYEQYF	TRBJ2-7	TRBV7-2	NA
CASSFNPARAKNIQYF	TRBJ2-4	TRBV5-1	NA
CASSLGTDTQYF	TRBJ2-3	TRBV2	NA
CASSPQTSGGAGEQFF	TRBJ2-1	TRBV18	TRBD2
CASMAGNSYEQYF	TRBJ2-7	TRBV27	NA
CASSDDRGTYGYTF	TRBJ1-2	TRBV5-1	TRBD1
CASSRRWTEAFF	TRBJ1-1	TRBV28	NA
CASSLPISYGYTF	TRBJ1-2	TRBV12-3/TRBV12-4	NA
CASSQTPSDGETQYF	TRBJ2-5	TRBV4-2	NA
CASSSEREGYEQFF	TRBJ2-1	TRBV4-2	TRBD2
CASSDNRGALQETQYF	TRBJ2-5	TRBV5-1	NA
CASGTSIETQCF	TRBJ2-5	TRBV5-1	TRBD2
CASSDGTRDEQFF	TRBJ2-1	TRBV7-3	NA
CASSLMVRTSETQYF	TRBJ2-5	TRBV5-1	NA
CASSPGRDYGYTF	TRBJ1-2	TRBV6-6	NA
CASSESPVEKLFF	TRBJ1-4	TRBV7-3	NA
CSARDGRGRRTDTQYF	TRBJ2-3	TRBV20-1	NA
CASSQDHSTSGSYEQFF	TRBJ2-1	TRBV4-1	TRBD2
CSARDKTVYSNQPQHF	TRBJ1-5	TRBV20-1	NA
CATSREGGAGETQYF	TRBJ2-5	TRBV15	NA